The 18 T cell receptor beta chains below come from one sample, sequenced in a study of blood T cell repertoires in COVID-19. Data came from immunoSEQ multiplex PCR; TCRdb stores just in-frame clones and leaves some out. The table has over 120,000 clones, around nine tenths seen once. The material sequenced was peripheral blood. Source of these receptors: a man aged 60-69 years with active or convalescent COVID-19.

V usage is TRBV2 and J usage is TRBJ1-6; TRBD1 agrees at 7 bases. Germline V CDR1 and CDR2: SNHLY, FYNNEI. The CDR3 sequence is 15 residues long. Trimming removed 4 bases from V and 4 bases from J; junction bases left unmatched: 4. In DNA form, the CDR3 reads TGTGCCAGCAGTGCAGGGACAGCTTATAATTCACCCCTCCACTTT. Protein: CASSAGTAYNSPLHF.

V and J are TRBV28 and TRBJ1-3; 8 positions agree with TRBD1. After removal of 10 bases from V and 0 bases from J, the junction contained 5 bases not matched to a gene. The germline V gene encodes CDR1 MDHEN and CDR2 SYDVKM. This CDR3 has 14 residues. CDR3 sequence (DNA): TGTGCCACGGGACAGGTCCACTCTGGAAACACCATATATTTT. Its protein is CATGQVHSGNTIYF.

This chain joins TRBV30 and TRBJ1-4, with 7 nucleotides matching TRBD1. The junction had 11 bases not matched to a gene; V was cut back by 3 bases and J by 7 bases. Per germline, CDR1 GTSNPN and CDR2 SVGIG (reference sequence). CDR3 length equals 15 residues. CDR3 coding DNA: TGTGCCTGGAGCTCCCTCGACAGGGTGGGTGAAAAACTGTTTTTT. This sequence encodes CAWSSLDRVGEKLFF.

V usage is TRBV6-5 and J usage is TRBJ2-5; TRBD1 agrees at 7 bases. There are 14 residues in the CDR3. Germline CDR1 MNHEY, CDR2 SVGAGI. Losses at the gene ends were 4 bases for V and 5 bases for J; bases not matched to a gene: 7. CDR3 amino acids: CASSLTGVMETQYF. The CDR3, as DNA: TGTGCCAGCAGTTTAACAGGGGTCATGGAGACCCAGTACTTC.

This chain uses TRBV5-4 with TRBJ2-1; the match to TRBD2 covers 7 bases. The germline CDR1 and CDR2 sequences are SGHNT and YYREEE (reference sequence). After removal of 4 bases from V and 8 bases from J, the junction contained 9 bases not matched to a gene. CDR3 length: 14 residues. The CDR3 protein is CASSRKTSSDEQFF. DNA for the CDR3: TGTGCCAGCAGCCGTAAGACTAGCTCAGATGAGCAGTTCTTC. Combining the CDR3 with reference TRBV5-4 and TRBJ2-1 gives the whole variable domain ETGVTQSPTHLIKTRGQQVTLRCSSQSGHNTVSWYQQALGQGPQFIFQYYREEENGRGNFPPRFSGLQFPNYSSELNVNALELDDSALYLCASSRKTSSDEQFFGPGTRLTVL.

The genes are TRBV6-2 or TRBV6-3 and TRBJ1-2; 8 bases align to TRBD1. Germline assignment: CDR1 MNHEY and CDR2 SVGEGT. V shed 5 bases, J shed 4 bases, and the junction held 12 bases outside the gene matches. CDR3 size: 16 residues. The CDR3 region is CASSPRGQGAFYGYTF. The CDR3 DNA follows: TGTGCCAGCAGTCCCCGTGGCCAGGGGGCTTTCTATGGCTACACCTTC.

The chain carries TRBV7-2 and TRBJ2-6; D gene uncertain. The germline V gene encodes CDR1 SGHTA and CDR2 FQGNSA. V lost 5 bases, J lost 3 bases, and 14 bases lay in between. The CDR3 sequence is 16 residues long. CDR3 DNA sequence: TGTGCCAGCAGCCCCCGAGGCAGCTATGGGGCCAACGTCCTGACTTTC. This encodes CASSPRGSYGANVLTF.

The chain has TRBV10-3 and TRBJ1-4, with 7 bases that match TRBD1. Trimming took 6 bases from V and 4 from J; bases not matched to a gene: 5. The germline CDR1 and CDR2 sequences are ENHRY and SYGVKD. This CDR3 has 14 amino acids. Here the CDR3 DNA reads TGTGCCATCAGCCCGGGACAGAATAATGAAAAACTGTTTTTT. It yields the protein CAISPGQNNEKLFF.

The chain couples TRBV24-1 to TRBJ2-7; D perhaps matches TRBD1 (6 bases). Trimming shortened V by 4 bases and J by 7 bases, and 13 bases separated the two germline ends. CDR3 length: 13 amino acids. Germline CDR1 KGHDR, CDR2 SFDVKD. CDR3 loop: CATSDHREREQYF. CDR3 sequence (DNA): TGTGCCACCAGTGACCACAGGGAAAGGGAGCAGTACTTC.

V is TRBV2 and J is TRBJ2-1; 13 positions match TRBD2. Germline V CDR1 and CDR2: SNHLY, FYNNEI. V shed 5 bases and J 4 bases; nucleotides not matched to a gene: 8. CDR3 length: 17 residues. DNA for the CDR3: TGTGCCAGCAGTTACTCCGGGACTAGCGGGGTTTACAATGAGCAGTTCTTC. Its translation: CASSYSGTSGVYNEQFF.

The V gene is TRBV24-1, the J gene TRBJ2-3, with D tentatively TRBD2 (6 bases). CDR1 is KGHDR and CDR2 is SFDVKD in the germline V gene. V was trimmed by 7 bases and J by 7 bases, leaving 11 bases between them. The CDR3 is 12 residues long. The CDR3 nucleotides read TGTGCCACCAGCAGGGAGGTGAATACGCAGTATTTT. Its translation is CATSREVNTQYF.

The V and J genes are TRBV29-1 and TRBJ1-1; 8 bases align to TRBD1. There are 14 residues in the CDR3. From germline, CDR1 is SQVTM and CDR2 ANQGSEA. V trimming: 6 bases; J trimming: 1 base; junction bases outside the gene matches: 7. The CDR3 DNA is TGCAGCGTAGCACAGGGGACAGGGAACACTGAAGCTTTCTTT. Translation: CSVAQGTGNTEAFF.

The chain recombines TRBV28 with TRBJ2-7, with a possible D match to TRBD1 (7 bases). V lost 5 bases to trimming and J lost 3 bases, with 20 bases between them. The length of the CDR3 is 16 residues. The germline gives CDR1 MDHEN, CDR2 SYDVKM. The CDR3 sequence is CASSPIPTGRDYEQYF. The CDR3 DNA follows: TGTGCCAGCAGTCCTATACCGACAGGGCGGGACTACGAGCAGTACTTC.

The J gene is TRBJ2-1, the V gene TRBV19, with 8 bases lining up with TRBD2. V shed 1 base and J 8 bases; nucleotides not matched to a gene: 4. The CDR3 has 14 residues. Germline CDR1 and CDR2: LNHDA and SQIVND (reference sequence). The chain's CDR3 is CASSIAGGPYEQFF. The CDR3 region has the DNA TGTGCCAGTAGTATAGCGGGAGGGCCCTATGAGCAGTTCTTC. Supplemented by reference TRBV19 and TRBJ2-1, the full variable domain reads DGGITQSPKYLFRKEGQNVTLSCEQNLNHDAMYWYRQDPGQGLRLIYYSQIVNDFQKGDIAEGYSVSREKKESFPLTVTSAQKNPTAFYLCASSIAGGPYEQFFGPGTRLTVL.

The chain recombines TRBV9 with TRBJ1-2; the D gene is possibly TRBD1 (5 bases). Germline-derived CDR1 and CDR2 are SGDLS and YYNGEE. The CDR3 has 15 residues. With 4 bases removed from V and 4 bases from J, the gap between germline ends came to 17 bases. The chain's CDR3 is CASSPSTTVGYGYTF. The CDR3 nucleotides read TGTGCCAGCAGCCCAAGTACGACAGTAGGCTATGGCTACACCTTC.

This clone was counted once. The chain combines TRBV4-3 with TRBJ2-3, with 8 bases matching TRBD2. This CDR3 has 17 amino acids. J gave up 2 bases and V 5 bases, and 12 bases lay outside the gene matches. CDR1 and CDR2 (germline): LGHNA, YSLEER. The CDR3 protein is CASSRSEPSGPTDTQYF. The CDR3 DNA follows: TGCGCCAGCAGCAGAAGTGAGCCTAGCGGGCCCACAGATACGCAGTATTTT.

CDR3 nucleotide sequence: TGTGCCAGCAGATTGGAGGGCACGCGCACAGATACGCAGTATTTT. This codes for CASRLEGTRTDTQYF. The V gene is TRBV27, the J gene TRBJ2-3, with a tentative D call TRBD2 (6 bases). V was shortened by 6 bases and J by 1 base, with 14 bases between the two germline ends. Germline CDR1 is MNHEY and CDR2 is SMNVEV (reference sequence). CDR3 length: 15 residues.

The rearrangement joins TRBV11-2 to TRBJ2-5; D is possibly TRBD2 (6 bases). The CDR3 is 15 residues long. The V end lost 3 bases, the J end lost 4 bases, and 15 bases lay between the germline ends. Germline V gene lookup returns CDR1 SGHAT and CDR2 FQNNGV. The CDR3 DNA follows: TGTGCCAGCAGCTTGGGGAGGAACCCCACAGAGACCCAGTACTTC. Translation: CASSLGRNPTETQYF.